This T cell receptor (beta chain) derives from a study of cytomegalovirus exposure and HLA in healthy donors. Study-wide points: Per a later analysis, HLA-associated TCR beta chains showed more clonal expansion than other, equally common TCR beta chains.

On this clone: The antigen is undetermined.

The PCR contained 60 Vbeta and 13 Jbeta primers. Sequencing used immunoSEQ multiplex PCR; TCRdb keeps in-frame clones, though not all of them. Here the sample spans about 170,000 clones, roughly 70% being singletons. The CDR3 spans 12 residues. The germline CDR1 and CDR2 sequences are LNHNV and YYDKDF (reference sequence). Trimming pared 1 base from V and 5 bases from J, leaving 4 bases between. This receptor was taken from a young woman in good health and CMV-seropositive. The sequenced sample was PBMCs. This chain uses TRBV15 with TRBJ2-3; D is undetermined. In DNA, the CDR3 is TGTGCCACCAGCAGAGGGCTAGATACGCAGTATTTT. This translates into CATSRGLDTQYF.